Sequencing of this T cell receptor beta chain was carried out in a study of blood T cell repertoires in COVID-19. At the level of the study: The United States, Italy and Spain supplied acute and convalescent COVID-19 samples. In each case, the material was cDNA or gDNA derived from T cells, B-cell-depleted T cells, or PBMCs.

In the original workflow: Amplification with reference gene primers provided the estimates of nucleated cell counts. This table comes from immunoSEQ multiplex PCR, and its TCRdb copy is limited to in-frame clones, with some not included. Clone size and the V and J calls come from that table; the DNA yielded D and trimming. Of roughly 100,000 clones listed, 87% are singletons. The CDR3 is 15 residues long. J gave up 5 bases and V 1 base, and 3 bases lay outside the gene matches. The V gene's germline CDR1 is LNHDA and CDR2 SQIVND (reference sequence). The sequenced material came from peripheral blood. The sequence was collected from a human donor in a cohort sampled during active COVID-19. The rearrangement links TRBV19 to TRBJ2-1; TRBD2 aligns across 9 bases. Written as DNA, the CDR3 is TGTGCCAGTAGTATAGGGACTAGCGTAGACAATGAGCAGTTCTTC. Protein: CASSIGTSVDNEQFF.